The 18 T cell receptor beta chains presented below share a single source sample, sequenced in a study of identical twins. Each CDR3 protein gets one entry after TCRdb re-called the 5' RACE reads with MiXCR. The sample consists of about 210,000 distinct CDR3 sequences, around 9.6% of them appearing once. Material for sequencing was memory (CD45RO+) T cells sorted from blood. The source is a woman between 18 and 29 years old in good health.

J is TRBJ2-1 and V is TRBV5-5; TRBD1 agrees at 10 bases. Trimming took 0 bases from V and 9 from J; bases not matched to a gene: 3. Germline lookup yields CDR1 SGHKS and CDR2 YYEKEE (reference sequence). This CDR3 is built from 14 residues. The CDR3: CASSLEGQGPEQFF. The CDR3 bases are TGTGCCAGCAGCTTGGAGGGACAGGGGCCTGAGCAGTTCTTC.

Here the CDR3 DNA reads TGTGCCAGCAGTGACTCGGGAAATGAGCAGTTCTTC. Its protein product is CASSDSGNEQFF. J is TRBJ2-1 and V is TRBV6-4; D remains ambiguous. V lost 0 bases to trimming and J lost 7 bases, with 4 bases between them. The CDR3 totals 12 residues. The germline V gene encodes CDR1 MRHNA and CDR2 SNTAGT.

In its sample, this clonotype was seen a few times. V usage is TRBV6-6 and J usage is TRBJ2-7, with D perhaps being TRBD1 or TRBD2 (5 bases each). V dropped 6 bases and J dropped 4 bases, with 13 bases sitting between them. Germline assignment: CDR1 MNHNY and CDR2 SVGAGI (reference sequence). This CDR3 has 13 amino acids. The DNA of the CDR3 is TGTGCCAGCAGCCGGGACCCCGAATACGAGCAGTACTTC. Translation gives CASSRDPEYEQYF.

At least ten counts were recorded for this clonotype. This chain joins TRBV20-1 and TRBJ1-2, with TRBD1 identical over 7 bases. V shed 3 bases, J shed 3 bases, and the junction held 7 bases outside the gene matches. The germline CDR1 and CDR2 sequences are DFQATT and SNEGSKA (reference sequence). The CDR3 contains 14 residues. The CDR3 DNA reads as TGCAGTGCTAGCCCCATCGACAGGGACTATGGCTACACCTTC. Amino acid sequence: CSASPIDRDYGYTF.

This clonotype was counted only a few times. The rearrangement links TRBV21-1 to TRBJ1-6. TRBV21-1 is listed as a pseudogene. This CDR3 has 13 residues. The CDR3 here is CASSKWRPPSLHF. The CDR3 bases are TGTGCCAGCAGCAAATGGAGGCCACCGTCCCTCCACTTT.

A few counts support this clonotype. The V gene is TRBV20-1, the J gene TRBJ2-7; 8 nucleotides line up with TRBD1. The CDR3 runs to 13 residues. The ends lost 5 bases at V and 1 base at J; junction bases unmatched: 4. Per the germline V gene, CDR1 is DFQATT and CDR2 is SNEGSKA (reference sequence). CDR3 residues: CSALDRGSYEQYF. For the CDR3, the DNA is TGCAGTGCTTTAGACAGGGGATCCTACGAGCAGTACTTC.

This clonotype was found many times. This chain uses TRBV29-1 with TRBJ2-5, with TRBD2 matching over 12 bases. Losses at the gene ends were 4 bases for V and 5 bases for J; bases not matched to a gene: 5. The CDR3 covers 14 residues. CDR1 and CDR2 (germline): SQVTM, ANQGSEA. CDR3 coding DNA: TGCAGCGTTGGGACTAGCGGGGTGAGGGAGACCCAGTACTTC. This translates into CSVGTSGVRETQYF.

The rearrangement uses TRBV5-1 and TRBJ2-1; D is unresolved. Germline V gives CDR1 SGHRS, CDR2 YFSETQ. The V gene lost 4 bases and the J gene lost 3 bases, with 14 bases spanning the gap. This CDR3 has 15 residues. CDR3 in amino acids: CASSTDHSFYNEQFF. The CDR3 nucleotides read TGCGCCAGCAGCACGGACCACTCGTTCTACAATGAGCAGTTCTTC.

This clonotype was detected ten times or more. The rearrangement uses TRBV7-2 and TRBJ1-1; D remains ambiguous. Germline CDR1 SGHTA, CDR2 FQGNSA. The CDR3 sequence is 12 residues long. V was shortened by 3 bases and J by 4 bases, with 6 bases between the two germline ends. The CDR3 DNA follows: TGTGCCAGCAGCTTTGTCGGCACTGAAGCTTTCTTT. It yields the protein CASSFVGTEAFF.

Ten or more counts support this clonotype. The chain is built from TRBV12-3 or TRBV12-4 and TRBJ2-4; no firm D call. Trimming removed 4 bases from V and 15 bases from J, with 16 bases in between. The CDR3 consists of 12 residues. DNA for the CDR3: TGTGCCAGCAGTTCCCACCCTGAAAACACGTACTTC. It specifies CASSSHPENTYF.

The J gene is TRBJ2-4, the V gene TRBV6-5; TRBD2 matches 8 bases. CDR3 length: 16 amino acids. Trimming removed 3 bases from V and 0 bases from J; junction bases left unmatched: 4. In germline, CDR1 is MNHEY, CDR2 SVGAGI. The CDR3, as DNA: TGTGCCAGCAGTTATCTAGCGGGCCTAGCCAAAAACATTCAGTACTTC. The encoded protein is CASSYLAGLAKNIQYF.

The table lists this clonotype with many counts. The chain employs TRBV5-1 and TRBJ2-1, with D uncertain. In germline, CDR1 is SGHRS, CDR2 YFSETQ. V was clipped by 2 bases and J by 0 bases, with 6 bases between them. The CDR3 extends over 14 amino acids. The CDR3: CASSLQSSYNEQFF. For the CDR3, the DNA is TGCGCCAGCAGCTTACAGAGCTCCTACAATGAGCAGTTCTTC.

This clonotype was detected once. This chain joins TRBV5-2 and TRBJ2-1. TRBV5-2 is annotated as a pseudogene. The CDR3 sequence is 13 residues long. Here the CDR3 DNA reads TGTGCCAGCAGCCGCCTTAGTAGGAATGAGCAGTTCTTC. It is translated as CASSRLSRNEQFF.

V is TRBV2 and J is TRBJ2-7; D is possibly TRBD2 (5 bases). The V end lost 7 bases, the J end lost 5 bases, and 12 bases lay between the germline ends. Germline V gene lookup returns CDR1 SNHLY and CDR2 FYNNEI. The CDR3 has 12 amino acids. The CDR3: CASKANGDEQYF. The CDR3 DNA sequence: TGTGCCAGCAAGGCTAACGGGGACGAGCAGTACTTC.

This chain connects TRBV6-1 to TRBJ1-1; D is unclear. This CDR3 is 13 amino acids long. Germline CDR1 MNHNS, CDR2 SASEGT. The germline V and J ends were trimmed by 6 bases and 0 bases, with 8 bases remaining between them. CDR3 nucleotides: TGTGCCAGCAGCACCTCCGTGAACACTGAAGCTTTCTTT. Translated, it gives CASSTSVNTEAFF.

CDR3 DNA: TGTGCCAGCAGCTTAGGGACCCAGGGGTATGGCTACACCTTC. Amino acid sequence: CASSLGTQGYGYTF. This chain links TRBV7-6 with TRBJ1-2; perhaps TRBD1 as D (6 bases). Germline V gene sequence: CDR1 SGHVS, CDR2 FNYEAQ. Trimming removed 1 base at V and 5 bases at J, with 11 bases between. This CDR3 region has 14 residues.

V and J are TRBV11-3 and TRBJ1-1; D not certain. This CDR3 region has 12 residues. The V and J ends lost 6 bases and 1 base respectively, with 6 bases between them. From germline, CDR1 is SGHNT and CDR2 YENEEA. The CDR3 spells CASRNPNTEAFF. The DNA of the CDR3 is TGTGCCAGCAGGAACCCGAACACTGAAGCTTTCTTT.

The J gene is TRBJ1-2, the V gene TRBV7-9; TRBD1 is a possible D gene (6 bases). V lost 9 bases, J lost 4 bases, and 15 bases lay in between. CDR3 length: 13 residues. Germline CDR1 and CDR2: SEHNR and FQNEAQ (reference sequence). CDR3 sequence (DNA): TGTGCCAGTACCAGGGGTCGGAGCTATGGCTACACCTTC. It specifies CASTRGRSYGYTF.